The TCR beta chain described here comes from a study of cytomegalovirus exposure and HLA in healthy donors. Germline CDR1 and CDR2: SGHRS and YFSETQ. CDR3 length: 14 amino acids. V lost 5 bases and J lost 7; bases outside the gene matches: 6. Study-level results: Reports described diagnosis of cytomegalovirus status by the classifier as highly specific and sensitive. Cytomegalovirus-associated status was assigned to approximately 160 TCR beta chains.

This clone has just one count. Its matching antigen is unknown. Libraries were prepared by immunoSEQ multiplex PCR; TCRdb keeps only in-frame clonotypes and omits some of them. The table has more than 250,000 clones, 75% to 90% seen once; the top ten hold more than 0.8%. The J gene is TRBJ2-1, the V gene TRBV5-1, with 10 nucleotides matching TRBD2. The sequencing input was PBMCs. The sequence was collected from a woman aged 18 to 35 in good health and CMV-seronegative. CDR3 DNA: TGCGCCAGCAGTGGCCTAGCGGGGGCGAATGAGCAGTTCTTC. Translated, it gives CASSGLAGANEQFF.